The 10 T cell receptor beta chains given below trace back to one sample, sequenced in a study of T cell repertoires in cytomegalovirus infection. Via MiXCR, TCRdb re-called the reads, giving one row per CDR3 protein. The table records 350,000 to 550,000 distinct CDR3 sequences, roughly 30% of them present only once. Sequences were obtained from PBMCs. Receptors were obtained from a human donor in good health (CMV status not recorded). Some clones in this sample may be carry-over from other donors' samples.

This clonotype was seen more than once but under ten times. This sequence joins TRBV7-9 and TRBJ2-2; D is unresolved. From germline, CDR1 is SEHNR and CDR2 FQNEAQ (reference sequence). The CDR3 has 16 amino acids. Trimming pared 0 bases from V and 1 base from J, leaving 9 bases between. The CDR3 sequence is CASSLAAERNTGELFF. DNA for the CDR3: TGTGCCAGCAGCTTAGCGGCAGAAAGGAACACCGGGGAGCTGTTTTTT.

The chain employs TRBV2 and TRBJ2-7; TRBD1 might be the D (5 bases). V was pared by 1 base and J by 5 bases, with 9 bases between. The CDR3 spans 13 residues. The germline gives CDR1 SNHLY, CDR2 FYNNEI. In DNA, the CDR3 is TGTGCCAGCAGTGAAGAGGGGTACCACGAGCAGTACTTC. Translating gives CASSEEGYHEQYF.

This clonotype came up many times. The chain couples TRBV7-2 to TRBJ2-3; TRBD2 agrees at 11 bases. Trimming at V came to 5 bases and at J to 5 bases, leaving 12 bases not matched to a gene. Germline V gene lookup returns CDR1 SGHTA and CDR2 FQGNSA. The CDR3 sequence is 17 residues long. The CDR3 here is CASSITSGGLGGDTQYF. CDR3 nucleotide sequence: TGTGCCAGCAGCATTACTAGCGGGGGCCTCGGGGGAGATACGCAGTATTTT.

Note on this clonotype: At one boundary the junction diverges from the germline segment, which might be a read error. The J gene is TRBJ1-5, the V gene TRBV27; weak D call: TRBD1 (5 bases). Germline V gives CDR1 MNHEY, CDR2 SMNVEV (reference sequence). The CDR3 is 15 amino acids. CDR3 nucleotides: TGTGCCCGCAGTTTTCTCGACAGTTTCAATCAGCCCCAGCATTTT. Translated, it gives CARSFLDSFNQPQHF.

The chain couples TRBV6-8 to TRBJ2-5; 9 nucleotides match TRBD1. CDR1 and CDR2 from the germline V gene are MNHGY and SAAAGT. The CDR3 totals 20 residues. With 6 bases clipped from V and 2 bases from J, the junction kept 22 bases outside the gene matches. The CDR3 sequence is CASSRTGALPNQGSQETQYF. CDR3 bases: TGTGCCAGCAGCCGGACAGGGGCGCTACCAAATCAGGGGTCACAAGAGACCCAGTACTTC.

A single count supports this clonotype. Being one base from a much bigger clone, this may be a read error. The chain couples TRBV7-2 to TRBJ2-7; the match to TRBD2 covers 9 bases. V lost 5 bases, J lost 4 bases, and 6 bases stayed unmatched. The CDR3 sequence is 14 residues long. Per germline, CDR1 SGHTA and CDR2 FQGNSA. For the CDR3, the DNA is TGTGCCAGCAGCCGGACTAGCGTGGGATACGAGCAGTACTTC. Translated: CASSRTSVGYEQYF.

This clonotype was observed many times. The CDR3 DNA follows: TGTGCCAGCAGTGATCAGACAGGGGGAACTAACGAGCAGTACTTC. Translated: CASSDQTGGTNEQYF. The chain carries TRBV6-1 and TRBJ2-7; 9 positions agree with TRBD1. CDR1 is MNHNS and CDR2 is SASEGT in the germline V gene. J lost 5 bases, V lost 3 bases, and 8 bases had no gene match. This CDR3 has 15 amino acids.

This clonotype was found many times. The chain is built from TRBV7-2 and TRBJ1-4, with D possibly being TRBD1 (5 bases). From germline, CDR1 is SGHTA and CDR2 FQGNSA. V dropped 5 bases and J dropped 13 bases, with 20 bases sitting between them. There are 14 residues in the CDR3. CDR3 coding DNA: TGTGCCAGCAGCCTTAGGGGTGAACCTGGGAGACTGTTTTTT. Translation: CASSLRGEPGRLFF.

V is TRBV2 and J is TRBJ1-4, with a possible D match to TRBD1 (5 bases). This CDR3 spans 14 amino acids. Germline assignment: CDR1 SNHLY and CDR2 FYNNEI. The V gene lost 6 bases and the J gene lost 6 bases, with 14 bases spanning the gap. For the CDR3, the DNA is TGTGCCAGCAGCCCCCAGGGTTGGGATGAAAAACTGTTTTTT. Translating it yields CASSPQGWDEKLFF.

This clonotype was recorded many times. The V and J genes are TRBV7-2 and TRBJ2-1; possibly TRBD1 for D (5 bases). The CDR3 loop spans 14 amino acids. The ends were cut back, 1 base at V and 4 bases at J, with 8 bases in the middle. From germline, CDR1 is SGHTA and CDR2 FQGNSA. This chain's CDR3 is CASSLGGGYNEQFF. CDR3 sequence (DNA): TGTGCCAGCAGCTTAGGGGGCGGATACAATGAGCAGTTCTTC.